This TCR beta chain was identified during a study of blood T cells in healthy people across ages. PCR was performed a second time for roughly 7 to 11 cycles using a sample-barcoded 5' primer and a J-beta primer mix. MiXCR, applied by TCRdb to the 5' RACE reads, yields one record per CDR3 protein. The sample contains about 1 million distinct CDR3 sequences, approximately 25% of which appear only once. The CDR3 spans 14 residues. Germline V gene sequence: CDR1 MNHEY, CDR2 SMNVEV (reference sequence). V lost 3 bases to trimming and J lost 7 bases, with 10 bases between them. Samples had at least 7 million PBMCs isolated from them. The same specimen was also included in a second study, on T cells of mothers and their children. That investigation notes: Nine systemically healthy Caucasian donors: three mothers, six children.

The source material was blood. The sequence derives from a girl aged 2-9 years in good health. V is TRBV27 and J is TRBJ1-6, with D hard to call. CDR3 residues: CASSFGEGNSPLHF. DNA of the CDR3: TGTGCCAGCAGTTTTGGGGAGGGCAATTCACCCCTCCACTTT.